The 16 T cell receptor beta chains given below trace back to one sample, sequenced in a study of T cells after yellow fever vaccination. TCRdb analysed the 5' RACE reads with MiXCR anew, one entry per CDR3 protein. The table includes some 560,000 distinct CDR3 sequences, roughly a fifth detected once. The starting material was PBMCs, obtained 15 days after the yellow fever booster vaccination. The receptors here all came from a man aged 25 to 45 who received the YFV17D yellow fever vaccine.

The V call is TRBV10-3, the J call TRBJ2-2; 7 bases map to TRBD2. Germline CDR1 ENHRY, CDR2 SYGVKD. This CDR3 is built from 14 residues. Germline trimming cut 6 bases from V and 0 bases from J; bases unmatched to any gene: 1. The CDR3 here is CAISAGANTGELFF. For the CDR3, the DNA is TGTGCCATCAGCGCGGGGGCGAACACCGGGGAGCTGTTTTTT.

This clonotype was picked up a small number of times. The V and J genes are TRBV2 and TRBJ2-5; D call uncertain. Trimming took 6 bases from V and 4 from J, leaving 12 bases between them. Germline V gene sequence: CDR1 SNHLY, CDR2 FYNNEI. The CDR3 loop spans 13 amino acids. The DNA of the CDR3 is TGTGCCAGCAGAATCGAAGTTCGAGAGACCCAGTACTTC. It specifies CASRIEVRETQYF.

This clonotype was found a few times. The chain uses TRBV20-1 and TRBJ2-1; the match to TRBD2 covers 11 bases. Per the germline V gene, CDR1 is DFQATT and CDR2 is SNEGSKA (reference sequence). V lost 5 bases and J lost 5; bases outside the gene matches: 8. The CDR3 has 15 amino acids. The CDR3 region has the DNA TGCAGTGCTGGGGTTTGGGGACTAGCGGACAATGAGCAGTTCTTC. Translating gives CSAGVWGLADNEQFF.

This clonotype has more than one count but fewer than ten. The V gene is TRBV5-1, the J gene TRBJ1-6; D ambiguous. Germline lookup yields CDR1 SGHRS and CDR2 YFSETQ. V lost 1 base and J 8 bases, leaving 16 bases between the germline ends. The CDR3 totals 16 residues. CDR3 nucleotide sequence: TGCGCCAGCAGCTTGTTTGACCTGACGGGGTATTCACCCCTCCACTTT. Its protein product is CASSLFDLTGYSPLHF. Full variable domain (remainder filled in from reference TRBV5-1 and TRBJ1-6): KAGVTQTPRYLIKTRGQQVTLSCSPISGHRSVSWYQQTPGQGLQFLFEYFSETQRNKGNFPGRFSGRQFSNSRSEMNVSTLELGDSALYLCASSLFDLTGYSPLHFGNGTRLTVT.

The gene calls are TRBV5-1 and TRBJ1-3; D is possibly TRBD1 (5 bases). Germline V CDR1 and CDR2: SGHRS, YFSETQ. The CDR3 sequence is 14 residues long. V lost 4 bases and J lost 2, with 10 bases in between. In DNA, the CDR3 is TGCGCCAGCAGCCGGGACGTCGCTGGAAACACCATATATTTT. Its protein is CASSRDVAGNTIYF.

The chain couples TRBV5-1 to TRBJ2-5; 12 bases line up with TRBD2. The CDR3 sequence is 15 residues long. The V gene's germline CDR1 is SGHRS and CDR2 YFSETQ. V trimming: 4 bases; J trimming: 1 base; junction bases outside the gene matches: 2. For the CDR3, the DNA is TGCGCCAGCAGCCGACTAGCGGGGGCCCAAGAGACCCAGTACTTC. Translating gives CASSRLAGAQETQYF.

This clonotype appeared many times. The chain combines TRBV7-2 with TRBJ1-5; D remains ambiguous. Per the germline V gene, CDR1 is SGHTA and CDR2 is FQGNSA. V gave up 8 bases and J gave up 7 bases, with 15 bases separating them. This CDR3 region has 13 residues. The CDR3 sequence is CASGLPGWQPQHF. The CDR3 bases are TGTGCCAGCGGGCTTCCGGGTTGGCAGCCCCAGCATTTT.

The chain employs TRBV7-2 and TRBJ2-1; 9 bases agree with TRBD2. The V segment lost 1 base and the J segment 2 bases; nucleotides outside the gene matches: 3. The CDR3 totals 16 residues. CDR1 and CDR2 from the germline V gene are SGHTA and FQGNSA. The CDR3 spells CASSLVAGVTYNEQFF. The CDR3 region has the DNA TGTGCCAGCAGCTTAGTAGCGGGAGTAACCTACAATGAGCAGTTCTTC. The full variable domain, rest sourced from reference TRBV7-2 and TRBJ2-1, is GAGVSQSPSNKVTEKGKDVELRCDPISGHTALYWYRQSLGQGLEFLIYFQGNSAPDKSGLPSDRFSAERTGGSVSTLTIQRTQQEDSAVYLCASSLVAGVTYNEQFFGPGTRLTVL.

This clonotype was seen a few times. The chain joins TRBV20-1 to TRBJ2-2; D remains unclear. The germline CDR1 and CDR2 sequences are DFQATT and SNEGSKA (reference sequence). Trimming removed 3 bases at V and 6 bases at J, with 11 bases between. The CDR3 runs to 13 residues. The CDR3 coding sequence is TGCAGTGCTAGGGCGCTCTCAGCCGGGGAGCTGTTTTTT. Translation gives CSARALSAGELFF.

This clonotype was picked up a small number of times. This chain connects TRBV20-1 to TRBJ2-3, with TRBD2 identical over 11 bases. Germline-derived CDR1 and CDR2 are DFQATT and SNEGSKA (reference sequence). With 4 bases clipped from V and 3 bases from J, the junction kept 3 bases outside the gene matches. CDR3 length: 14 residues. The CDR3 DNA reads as TGCAGTGCTACATGGACTAGCGGGACAGATACGCAGTATTTT. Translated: CSATWTSGTDTQYF.

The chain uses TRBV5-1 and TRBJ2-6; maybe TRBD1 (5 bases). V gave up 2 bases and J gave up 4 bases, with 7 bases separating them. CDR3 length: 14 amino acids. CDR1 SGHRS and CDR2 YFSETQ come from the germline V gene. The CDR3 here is CASSLRQGANVLTF. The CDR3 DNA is TGCGCCAGCAGCTTAAGACAGGGGGCCAACGTCCTGACTTTC.

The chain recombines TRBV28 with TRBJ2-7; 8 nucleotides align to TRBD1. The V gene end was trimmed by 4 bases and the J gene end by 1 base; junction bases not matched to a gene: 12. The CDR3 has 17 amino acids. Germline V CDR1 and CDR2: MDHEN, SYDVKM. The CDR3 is CASSYISRGQGSYEQYF. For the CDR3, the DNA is TGTGCCAGCAGTTACATAAGCCGAGGACAGGGATCCTACGAGCAGTACTTC.

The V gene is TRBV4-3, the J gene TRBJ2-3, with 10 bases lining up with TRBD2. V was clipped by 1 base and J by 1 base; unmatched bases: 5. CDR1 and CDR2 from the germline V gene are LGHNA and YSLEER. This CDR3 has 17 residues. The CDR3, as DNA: TGCGCCAGCAGCCAAGCCCCTCTAGCGGGAGGCACAGATACGCAGTATTTT. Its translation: CASSQAPLAGGTDTQYF.

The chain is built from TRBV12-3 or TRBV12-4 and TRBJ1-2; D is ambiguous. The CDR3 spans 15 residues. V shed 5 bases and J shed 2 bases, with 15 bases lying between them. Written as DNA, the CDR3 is TGTGCCAGCAGTCAAACCCTCACTGTAAACTATGGCTACACCTTC. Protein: CASSQTLTVNYGYTF.

The CDR3 protein is CASSPARNSGSLETQYF. The CDR3 DNA is TGTGCCAGCAGCCCCGCGAGGAATAGCGGGAGTTTGGAGACCCAGTACTTC. The chain employs TRBV9 and TRBJ2-5; 9 bases match TRBD2. Trimming at V came to 4 bases and at J to 5 bases, leaving 15 bases not matched to a gene. Germline lookup yields CDR1 SGDLS and CDR2 YYNGEE. This CDR3 region has 17 residues. The full variable domain, rest sourced from reference TRBV9 and TRBJ2-5, is DSGVTQTPKHLITATGQRVTLRCSPRSGDLSVYWYQQSLDQGLQFLIQYYNGEERAKGNILERFSAQQFPDLHSELNLSSLELGDSALYFCASSPARNSGSLETQYFGPGTRLLVL.

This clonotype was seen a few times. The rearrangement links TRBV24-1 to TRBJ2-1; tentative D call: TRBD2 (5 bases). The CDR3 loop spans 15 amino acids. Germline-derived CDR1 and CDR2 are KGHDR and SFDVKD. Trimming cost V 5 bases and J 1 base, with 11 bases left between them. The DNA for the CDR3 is TGTGCCACCAGTGCCAGCGGTAGGTCCTACAATGAGCAGTTCTTC. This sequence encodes CATSASGRSYNEQFF.